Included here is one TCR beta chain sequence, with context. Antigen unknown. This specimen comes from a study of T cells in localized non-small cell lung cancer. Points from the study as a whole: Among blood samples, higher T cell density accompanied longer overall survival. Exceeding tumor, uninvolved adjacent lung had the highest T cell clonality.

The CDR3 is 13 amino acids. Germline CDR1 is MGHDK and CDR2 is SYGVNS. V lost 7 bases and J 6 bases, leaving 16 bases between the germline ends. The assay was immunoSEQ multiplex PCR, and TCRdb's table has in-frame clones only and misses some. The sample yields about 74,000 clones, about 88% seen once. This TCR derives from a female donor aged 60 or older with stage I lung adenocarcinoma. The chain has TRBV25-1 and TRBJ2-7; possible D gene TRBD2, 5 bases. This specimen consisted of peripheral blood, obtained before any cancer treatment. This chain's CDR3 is CASMGSLSPEQYF. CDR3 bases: TGTGCCAGCATGGGGAGTTTAAGTCCCGAGCAGTACTTC.